These 18 T cell receptor beta chains came from one sample sequenced in a study of T cell repertoires in cytomegalovirus infection. For these TCRs, the target antigens are not known. TCRdb processed the reads anew with MiXCR; each CDR3 protein has one entry. The table shows about 900,000 distinct CDR3 sequences, with 31% occurring only once. The input for sequencing was cultured CD8+ T cells from PBMCs, taken from culture after CMV antigen stimulation. The receptors shown here come from a human donor in good health (CMV status not recorded). Some clones in this sample may be carry-over from other donors' samples.

This clonotype was counted between two and nine times. The rearrangement uses TRBV12-3 or TRBV12-4 and TRBJ2-1; D is undetermined. CDR3 length: 12 amino acids. V was pared by 8 bases and J by 6 bases, with 11 bases between. The CDR3 region has the DNA TGTGCCAGCGGAGCAGGAACCAATGAGCAGTTCTTC. Translation gives CASGAGTNEQFF.

V and J are TRBV6-6 and TRBJ1-1; D remains ambiguous. Germline V gene sequence: CDR1 MNHNY, CDR2 SVGAGI (reference sequence). V lost 0 bases to trimming and J lost 8 bases, with 10 bases between them. This CDR3 has 13 amino acids. The DNA for the CDR3 is TGTGCCAGCAGTTACTCGATTGGGTGGGAAGCTTTCTTT. Its protein is CASSYSIGWEAFF.

The rearrangement joins TRBV11-2 to TRBJ1-1; possible D gene TRBD1, 5 bases. V was cut by 0 bases and J by 0 bases, with 11 bases left in between. CDR1 SGHAT and CDR2 FQNNGV come from the germline V gene. The CDR3 is 16 residues long. The CDR3 DNA sequence: TGTGCCAGCAGCTTAGATAGGGGCATATTGAACACTGAAGCTTTCTTT. It codes for CASSLDRGILNTEAFF. Full variable domain (remainder filled in from reference TRBV11-2 and TRBJ1-1): EAGVAQSPRYKIIEKRQSVAFWCNPISGHATLYWYQQILGQGPKLLIQFQNNGVVDDSQLPKDRFSAERLKGVDSTLKIQPAKLEDSAVYLCASSLDRGILNTEAFFGQGTRLTVV.

The CDR3 loop reads CASSLEGGRQPQHF. The CDR3 coding sequence is TGTGCCAGCAGCTTAGAGGGGGGCCGGCAGCCCCAGCATTTT. The rearrangement links TRBV7-9 to TRBJ1-5; tentatively, D is TRBD1 (6 bases). Germline CDR1 and CDR2: SEHNR and FQNEAQ (reference sequence). The CDR3 spans 14 residues. The V gene lost 1 base and the J gene lost 7 bases, with 11 bases spanning the gap.

The chain combines TRBV7-4 with TRBJ2-5; 9 nucleotides match TRBD1. Per germline, CDR1 SGHVT and CDR2 SQSDAQ. The CDR3 length is 16 residues. V shed 2 bases and J 5 bases; nucleotides not matched to a gene: 9. The CDR3 loop reads CASSLLEQGAWETQYF. CDR3 sequence (DNA): TGTGCCAGCAGCTTATTGGAACAGGGGGCGTGGGAGACCCAGTACTTC.

This clonotype was counted ten times or more. The CDR3 DNA reads TGTGCCAGCAGTGAACTGACAGGAGTCGCAGATACGCAGTATTTT. Its translation is CASSELTGVADTQYF. The genes are TRBV6-1 and TRBJ2-3; D perhaps matches TRBD1 (6 bases). V dropped 2 bases and J dropped 4 bases, with 13 bases sitting between them. The CDR3 extends over 15 amino acids. Germline-derived CDR1 and CDR2 are MNHNS and SASEGT.

This clonotype was seen only a few times. The chain links TRBV12-3 or TRBV12-4 to TRBJ1-1; D is ambiguous. Trimming took 5 bases from V and 7 from J, leaving 14 bases between them. The CDR3 loop spans 13 amino acids. The CDR3, as DNA: TGTGCCAGCAGTGGGCCCCAGAAGATTGAAGCTTTCTTT. This sequence encodes CASSGPQKIEAFF.

The chain carries TRBV19 and TRBJ1-6, with TRBD1 matching over 7 bases. The CDR3 has 16 amino acids. Trimming cost V 6 bases and J 8 bases; bases outside gene matches: 13. CDR1 LNHDA and CDR2 SQIVND come from the germline V gene (reference sequence). Written as DNA, the CDR3 is TGTGCCAGTAGATCTGCTGAGGGGGCATGGGATTCACCCCTCCACTTT. The encoded protein is CASRSAEGAWDSPLHF.

The V and J genes are TRBV2 and TRBJ1-1; the D gene is possibly TRBD1 (5 bases). Trimming cost V 5 bases and J 3 bases, with 28 bases left between them. The CDR3 totals 19 residues. CDR1 and CDR2 (germline): SNHLY, FYNNEI. Here the CDR3 reads CASSPLGPRPIRGDTEAFF. CDR3 DNA sequence: TGTGCCAGCAGTCCACTGGGACCGAGACCAATTAGGGGCGACACTGAAGCTTTCTTT.

The J gene is TRBJ2-3, the V gene TRBV14, with TRBD2 matching over 9 bases. V shed 1 base, J shed 7 bases, and the junction held 9 bases outside the gene matches. The CDR3 runs 16 residues. Germline V gene lookup returns CDR1 SGHDN and CDR2 FVKESK. The CDR3 protein is CASSQGWRGGRYTQYF. Written as DNA, the CDR3 is TGTGCCAGCAGCCAAGGATGGCGGGGGGGCCGTTATACGCAGTATTTT.

This clonotype has at least ten counts. This chain connects TRBV7-9 to TRBJ2-7; D is undetermined. The CDR3 is made up of 16 amino acids. V dropped 5 bases and J dropped 2 bases, with 19 bases sitting between them. CDR1 and CDR2 (germline): SEHNR, FQNEAQ (reference sequence). The DNA for the CDR3 is TGTGCCAGCAGCGTCTCTCAGGTCGCTCTAACCTACGAGCAGTACTTC. Translated: CASSVSQVALTYEQYF.

The rearrangement uses TRBV25-1 and TRBJ1-3, with 10 bases aligning to TRBD1. Germline V CDR1 and CDR2: MGHDK, SYGVNS. This CDR3 is built from 16 residues. J lost 2 bases, V lost 4 bases, and 5 bases had no gene match. The CDR3 is CASSGTDRGPGNTIYF. DNA of the CDR3: TGTGCCAGCAGTGGCACCGACAGGGGGCCTGGAAACACCATATATTTT.

This clonotype was recorded a few times. The chain recombines TRBV2 with TRBJ2-3; tentative D call: TRBD2 (5 bases). The V end was cut by 8 bases, the J end by 0 bases, with 15 bases between. The germline V gene encodes CDR1 SNHLY and CDR2 FYNNEI. The CDR3 covers 15 residues. Here the CDR3 reads CASAVGGRSTDTQYF. The CDR3 DNA reads TGTGCCAGCGCGGTTGGAGGCCGTAGCACAGATACGCAGTATTTT.

This clonotype was observed a handful of times. The chain recombines TRBV2 with TRBJ2-5, with TRBD1 matching 12 bases. J lost 5 bases, V lost 3 bases, and 16 bases had no gene match. The CDR3 has 19 residues. Germline CDR1 SNHLY, CDR2 FYNNEI. This CDR3 is CASSDTPGQGARGLETQYF. In DNA form, the CDR3 reads TGTGCCAGCAGTGATACCCCGGGACAGGGGGCGCGAGGTCTGGAGACCCAGTACTTC.

This clonotype was seen at least ten times. The rearrangement joins TRBV6-1 to TRBJ2-7; perhaps TRBD2 as D (5 bases). The V gene lost 4 bases and the J gene lost 5 bases, with 9 bases spanning the gap. This CDR3 spans 12 amino acids. Germline V lookup: CDR1 MNHNS, CDR2 SASEGT. The CDR3 loop is CASSVRRHEQYF. The CDR3 nucleotides are TGTGCCAGCAGTGTTCGGAGGCACGAGCAGTACTTC.

Ten or more counts support this clonotype. One junction end disagrees with the germline gene, perhaps due to a read error. The chain is built from TRBV27 and TRBJ2-3; D possibly corresponds to TRBD1 (5 bases). The CDR3 is made up of 12 amino acids. From germline, CDR1 is MNHEY and CDR2 SMNVEV (reference sequence). The CDR3 bases are TGTGCCAGCAGCTTATCAGGGGATACGCAGTATTTT. This translates into CASSLSGDTQYF.

This clonotype has at least ten counts. This chain uses TRBV7-2 with TRBJ1-1; 7 positions agree with TRBD1. Germline V gene data show CDR1 as SGHTA and CDR2 as FQGNSA. There are 13 residues in the CDR3. The V and J ends lost 5 bases and 8 bases, in that order; junction bases with no gene match: 8. The CDR3 DNA follows: TGTGCCAGCAGCCCCCACGACAGGGACGAAGCTTTCTTT. As protein: CASSPHDRDEAFF. Full variable domain (missing parts from reference TRBV7-2 and TRBJ1-1): GAGVSQSPSNKVTEKGKDVELRCDPISGHTALYWYRQSLGQGLEFLIYFQGNSAPDKSGLPSDRFSAERTGGSVSTLTIQRTQQEDSAVYLCASSPHDRDEAFFGQGTRLTVV.

The chain is built from TRBV15 and TRBJ2-5; either TRBD1 or TRBD2 may fit D (6 bases each). Germline CDR1 reads LNHNV; CDR2 reads YYDKDF (reference sequence). Deletions cut 0 bases from V and 3 bases from J, with 17 bases between. The CDR3 is 17 amino acids. The CDR3 region is CATSRDGRGGPEETQYF. In DNA, the CDR3 is TGTGCCACCAGCAGAGATGGCAGGGGAGGACCCGAAGAGACCCAGTACTTC.